A selection of T cell receptor beta chains follows, all from one sample in a study of T cells in Graves' hyperthyroidism and ophthalmopathy. TCRdb analysed the multiplex PCR reads with MiXCR anew, one entry per CDR3 protein. The sample contains approximately 610,000 distinct CDR3 sequences, approximately 15% of which appear only once. Sequencing was done on a sample of blood. The receptors originated from a woman aged 40 to 49 with Graves' ophthalmopathy. CDR3s leave out the opening cysteine and the closing phenylalanine or tryptophan.

>TRBJ1-5|TRBV19
ASSILDRADQPQH
>TRBJ2-5|TRBV6-1
ASSGQGSETQY
>TRBJ2-4|TRBV28
ASSPPATGIQY
>TRBJ1-5|TRBV20-1
SAVATGDSNQPQH
>TRBJ2-7|TRBV6-1
ASSDRASGAYEQY
>TRBJ2-3|TRBV27
ASSPTRDKITDTQY
>TRBJ2-7|TRBV12-5
ASGSLTSGRYEQY
>TRBJ2-7|TRBV6-2/TRBV6-3
ASSYEAGDNEQY
>TRBJ1-3|TRBV27
ASSLSLYSGNTIY
>TRBJ2-5|TRBV11-2
ASSLRTRQETQY
>TRBJ1-2|TRBV7-2
ASSLIVKGYT
>TRBJ1-5|TRBV27
ASSLWEGNQPQH
>TRBJ1-3|TRBV29-1
SVGRGTGNTIY
>TRBJ1-1|TRBV5-1
ASRTGTGSLNTEAF
>TRBJ1-5|TRBV19
ASAPDWDGDQPQH
>TRBJ1-5|TRBV28
ASSAPTGGGQPQH
>TRBJ2-5|TRBV6-1
ASSEALRGSSGSQETQY
>TRBJ1-2|TRBV19
ATMAQGFNSYT
>TRBJ2-5|TRBV30
AWSSGVRETQY
>TRBJ2-7|TRBV4-2
ASSQGQGIHEQY
>TRBJ2-7|TRBV7-2
ASSLGTAYEQY
>TRBJ2-2|TRBV11-1
ASSLGTSGTSTGELF
>TRBJ1-2|TRBV6-1
ASTQAGGRGYGYT
>TRBJ2-2|TRBV28
ASSPGTRSAGELF
>TRBJ2-7|TRBV6-5
ASSLTGGSAEQY
>TRBJ2-7|TRBV12-3/TRBV12-4
ASSFHTLTAYYEQY
>TRBJ2-6|TRBV6-5
ASSSWNTGANVLT
>TRBJ2-7|TRBV19
ASSSRLAGGLDEQY
>TRBJ2-7|TRBV30
AWSSGVGSYEQY
>TRBJ2-7|TRBV28
ASSSPRDNYEQY
>TRBJ2-5|TRBV7-9
ASSQWSGRGETQY
>TRBJ2-2|TRBV6-1
ASSRDNTNTGELF
>TRBJ1-5|TRBV19
ASSAQSGDQPQH
>TRBJ1-1|TRBV6-5
ASSYSWTGDTEAF
>TRBJ1-1|TRBV3-1
ASSQGAQGAKAF
>TRBJ2-7|TRBV6-2/TRBV6-3
ASSFGGGEQY
>TRBJ1-5|TRBV5-1
ASSLGGDRGQPQH
>TRBJ2-6|TRBV9
ASTPGLSGANVLT
>TRBJ1-2|TRBV6-1
ASESDRDNSFLYGYT
>TRBJ2-2|TRBV12-3/TRBV12-4
ASSNGQNTGELF
>TRBJ1-5|TRBV28
ASSLWDRIFNQPQH
>TRBJ1-6|TRBV30
AWSFLGNSPLH
>TRBJ2-7|TRBV28
ASSLILRDEQY
>TRBJ1-3|TRBV12-3/TRBV12-4
ASSFDRGNTIY
>TRBJ2-7|TRBV10-3
AISGGRGSYEQY
>TRBJ1-2|TRBV4-1
ASSSPQGARGYT
>TRBJ2-5|TRBV5-1
ASSLVGTGGLETQY
>TRBJ2-7|TRBV29-1
SVGGQGSYEQY
>TRBJ1-3|TRBV6-1
ASSQGFTGNTIY
>TRBJ1-1|TRBV27
ASKVGEGLDTEAF
>TRBJ2-7|TRBV3-1
ASSQRRDRDVSGRSYEQY
>TRBJ1-1|TRBV20-1
SATPGPLRAGTEAF
>TRBJ1-5|TRBV6-2/TRBV6-3
ASSSRTFSNQPQH
>TRBJ2-1|TRBV9
ASSVAPGTYNEQF
>TRBJ2-5|TRBV20-1
SASYLLAAAQETQY
>TRBJ1-1|TRBV6-1
ASSRDRAF
>TRBJ1-1|TRBV27
ASRSDLSTETEAF